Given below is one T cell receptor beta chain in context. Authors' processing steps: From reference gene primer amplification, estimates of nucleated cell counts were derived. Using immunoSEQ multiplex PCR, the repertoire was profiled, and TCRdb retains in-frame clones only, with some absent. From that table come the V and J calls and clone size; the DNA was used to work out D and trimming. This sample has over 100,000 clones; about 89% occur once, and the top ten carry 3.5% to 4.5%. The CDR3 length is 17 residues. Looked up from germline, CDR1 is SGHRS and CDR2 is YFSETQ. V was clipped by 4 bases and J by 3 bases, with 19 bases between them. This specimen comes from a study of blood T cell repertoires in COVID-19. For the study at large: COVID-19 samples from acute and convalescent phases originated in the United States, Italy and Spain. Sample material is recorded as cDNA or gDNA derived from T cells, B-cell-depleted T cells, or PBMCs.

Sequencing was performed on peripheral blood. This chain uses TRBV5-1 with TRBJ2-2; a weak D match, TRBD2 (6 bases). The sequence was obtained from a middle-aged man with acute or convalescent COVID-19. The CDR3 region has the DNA TGCGCCAGCAGCCCACATGCGGGACTGGGAGACACCGGGGAGCTGTTTTTT. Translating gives CASSPHAGLGDTGELFF.